The entry below gives a single T cell receptor (beta chain) sequence along with its context. This clone was recorded once. What antigen it recognizes has not been identified. Nothing much larger sits one base from this clone, and base qualities are not available. The CDR3 covers 11 residues, taking in both the cysteine and the phenylalanine. The DNA shown is the 33-base CDR3, in frame from base 1. Relative to germline, V is 1 base shorter and J is 11 bases shorter, with 8 bases between their ends. CDR1 and CDR2, per the germline V gene, are SGHVS and FQNEAQ. These data belong to a study of cytomegalovirus exposure and HLA in healthy donors (dated by TCRdb to about 2017). The study in broad terms: An earlier analysis of under 600 of the donors reported 276 Gb of sequence data and 100 million to 130 million unique TCR beta sequences from approximately 180 million T cells. An early release covering 550 to 650 HLA-typed donors comprised about 290 gigabases of sequencing data and tens of millions of unique TCR sequences. The genetic ancestry cluster associated with self-reported Caucasian donors included approximately 85% of the roughly 400 genotyped donors. The aim of the study was to test whether cataloging public T cell receptors could identify signatures of past pathogen exposure. Using immunosequencing, the study profiled T cell repertoires from about 620 subjects and related those repertoires to cytomegalovirus serostatus. In addition to the first cohort of 666 subjects, a separate validation cohort of around 110 different subjects was used. High-throughput TCR immunosequencing, statistical association of individual TCRs with disease status, and machine learning were combined to predict cytomegalovirus infection status. A later analysis re-analyzed previously published TCR beta repertoires from approximately 700 donors and added high-resolution HLA genotyping to study TCR occurrence patterns. The later analysis used no new phenotypic data to find candidate immune exposures, relying instead on TCR beta sequences and their occurrence across donors. To decide whether each TCR beta V gene segment behaved as functional or pseudogenic, an earlier analysis of some 570 of the donors relied on high-throughput TCR beta sequencing. Donor age, sex, ethnicity and CMV serostatus were compiled together with the repertoire data. A later genetic analysis took genome-wide SNP genotypes for about three fifths of the 666 donors and used that subset as a discovery cohort. All discovery cohort repertoires had been generated using a single sequencing platform. HLA typing covered class I and class II loci at four-digit resolution. Typing coverage varied by locus: roughly 629-640 donors for A, B, C, DRB1 and DQB1; approximately 500 for DQA1; 600 to 610 for DPA1; 450 to 480 for DPB1. Because of strong linkage in the cohort, roughly five DR-DQ haplotypes were treated as single units for association and clustering. Among 398 genotyped donors of the cohort, an average of around 250,000 unique TCR beta nucleotide sequences was sequenced per donor, of which about 19% were non-productive.

In total, just over 650 healthy bone marrow donors made up the cohort. At the time of sampling, every cohort member was nominally healthy, though immune exposures that went unrecorded were likely present. The donor was CMV seronegative and belonged to the group of 380 or so seronegative cohort members. A peripheral blood sample was provided by each donor, and peripheral blood mononuclear cells were used for TCR beta sequencing. The Qiagen DNeasy Blood Extraction Kit was used to extract genomic DNA from the blood cell samples. The library was prepared using the immunoSEQ multiplex PCR assay. The multiplex PCR relied on a mix of 60 forward primers for TCR Vbeta segments and 13 reverse primers for TCR Jbeta segments. The CDR3 region of rearranged TCR beta genes was amplified from genomic DNA by a multiplex PCR assay. The Illumina HiSeq System was used to sequence the amplified TCR beta libraries as 87-base-pair reads. For the original study's pipeline: A later analysis counted tens of millions of unique TCR beta chains across the 640 or so repertoires, and 10 million to 11 million of these chains were shared by at least two donors. To remove PCR and sequencing errors, raw reads were error-corrected and collapsed into unique sequences using a nearest-neighbor algorithm that merged closely related sequences. CDR3 sequences were aligned to IMGT reference sequences to assign V, D and J gene segments. For a sequence to be retained, at least a six-nucleotide match to both a V gene segment and a J gene segment was required. Rearrangements were classified as productive when the CDR3 lacked stop codons and remained in frame with V and J, and all other rearrangements were classified as non-productive. Following IMGT convention, CDR3 was defined as the stretch from the second conserved V-encoded cysteine to the conserved J-encoded phenylalanine. In an earlier analysis of approximately 500 of the donors, sequences lacking an unambiguous match to a single V gene segment were excluded. An earlier analysis of just under 600 of the donors called V segments functional above 56.7% productive rearrangements and segregating when the between-donor standard deviation exceeded 5%. To diagnose cytomegalovirus status from the catalog of TCR beta chain sequences, a statistical classification framework was built. A later analysis assigned V and J genes by comparing TCR nucleotide sequences with IMGT/GENE-DB human TR gene sequences. The TCRdist pipeline was used in a later analysis to assign CDR3 sequences and most-parsimonious VDJ recombination scenarios. In a later analysis, every TCR beta chain was defined by the combination of its CDR3 amino acid sequence and its V-gene family, and reads without a unique V-gene family were dropped. A later analysis removed 550 to 650 highly shared, low-generation-probability nucleotide sequences to deal with suspected cross-contamination and a sequencing artifact. A later analysis calculated a clonal expansion index for each public chain from normalized within-repertoire ranks of inferred template counts. A later analysis computed generation probabilities with a VDJ recombination model fitted to out-of-frame rearrangements, and checked the results against IGoR. In a later analysis, TCR-TCR, TCR-HLA and TCR-CMV co-occurrence was scored with hypergeometric tests, and a repertoire-size bias correction was applied to TCR pairs. To estimate false discovery rates, a later analysis permuted the HLA or CMV assignments 20 times. In a later analysis, co-occurring TCRs were grouped with DBSCAN, and TCRdist sequence similarity was added when clustering was performed within HLA-allele-positive subsets. For co-occurrence clustering, repertoires with fewer than 30,000 or more than 120,000 public chains were excluded, along with four or five repertoires with anomalous nucleotide sharing. TCRdb's version of the immuneACCESS table is confined to in-frame rearrangements and falls short of the full clone set. An unresolved V gene accounts for under half of the shortfall where checked; the remainder is of unknown origin. D and trimming were read from the DNA, whereas the V and J calls and clone size are those reported in that table. A total of 100,000 to 150,000 clones appear in this sample, 75% to 85% of them only once. The biggest ten clones account for 1% of the sample.

Here is what the overall study found, with its caveats: A later analysis found that most CMV-associated TCR beta chains appeared HLA-restricted, with HLA associations seemingly driven largely by CMV exposure. In a later genetic analysis, a missense DCLRE1C variant was associated with V-gene and J-gene trimming of TCR beta chains, and the association was replicated in an independent cohort. According to a later genetic analysis, donors in an Asian-associated ancestry cluster had fewer N-insertions in productive TCRs than the approximately 690-donor mean. The authors suggested that the approach could potentially be generalized to other disease states and immunological phenotypes. The classifier was reported to diagnose cytomegalovirus status with high specificity and sensitivity in both the original and validation cohorts. A cluster of highly shared sequence variants was judged likely to represent a technical artifact of the sequencing pipeline. A later analysis associated 15,000 to 20,000 TCR beta sequences with specific HLA alleles at a false discovery rate of 0.05. For the cohort, immune exposure information was limited to CMV serostatus. Presence/absence analyses assumed roughly uniform sequencing depth across donors, an assumption that may not hold. According to a later analysis, parvovirus B19, influenza, CMV and Epstein-Barr virus appeared linked to several top co-occurrence clusters. The study gave a list of under 200 TCR beta chains associated with cytomegalovirus. According to a later analysis, TCR association rates differed among HLA loci, with DRB1 alleles showing the most associated TCRs and HLA-C alleles showing the fewest. Across donors, most TCR sequences were observed very rarely, whereas some public TCRs were present in many individuals. The earlier analysis of 587 of the donors excluded over 15 rarely observed V segments, including chromosome 9 orphons, because counts were too low. Broadly in line with IMGT annotations, most TCR beta V segments showed up in productive rearrangements about 87% or about 30% of the time in an earlier analysis of 587 of the donors. In a later analysis, HLA-associated TCR beta chains were found to be more clonally expanded and to have lower generation probabilities than equally common non-associated chains. Because the 87-base-pair reads could not distinguish some IMGT-functional V segments, including TRBV6-2 and TRBV6-3, those segments were excluded. Because HLA typing was missing for some donors at each locus, association tests included only the typed subset. The cohort was sequenced for TCR beta chains only, and without alpha or paired-chain data the features that could be detected were limited. When HLA alleles, especially DR and DQ, strongly co-occurred, attributing TCR associations to individual alleles was difficult. A further reported finding was that TCR beta sequences accurately predicted the HLA-A and HLA-B alleles for most subjects in the first cohort. A few of the identified cytomegalovirus-associated TCR beta chains were confirmed in vitro to be specific for cytomegalovirus antigens. Linkage disequilibrium might explain the correlated functional status among segregating V segments, but an unknown experimental factor could not be excluded.

This sequence was found in a man between 40 and 49 years old in good health and CMV-seronegative. The V and J genes are TRBV7-8 and TRBJ1-1; the D gene cannot be named for sure. Sequences were obtained from PBMCs. The nucleotide sequence reads as follows: TGTGCCAGCAGCTTAGGAGGGTCGGCTTTCTTT. The encoded protein is CASSLGGSAFF. With all but the CDR3 taken from the reference TRBV7-8 and TRBJ1-1 genes, the full variable domain is: GAGVSQSPRYKVAKRGQDVALRCDPISGHVSLFWYQQALGQGPEFLTYFQNEAQLDKSGLPSDRFFAERPEGSVSTLKIQRTQQEDSAVYLCASSLGGSAFFGQGTRLTVV.